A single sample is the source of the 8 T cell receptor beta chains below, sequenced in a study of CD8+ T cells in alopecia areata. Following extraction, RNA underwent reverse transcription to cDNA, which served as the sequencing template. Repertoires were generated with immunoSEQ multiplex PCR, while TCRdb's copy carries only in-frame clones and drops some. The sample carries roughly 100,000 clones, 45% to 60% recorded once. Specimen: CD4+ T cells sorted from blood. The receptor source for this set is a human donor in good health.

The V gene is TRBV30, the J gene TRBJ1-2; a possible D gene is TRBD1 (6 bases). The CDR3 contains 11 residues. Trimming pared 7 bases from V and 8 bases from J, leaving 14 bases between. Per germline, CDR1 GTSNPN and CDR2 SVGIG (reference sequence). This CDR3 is CASLKGGGYTF. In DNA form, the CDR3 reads TGTGCCTCCCTAAAGGGGGGAGGCTACACCTTC. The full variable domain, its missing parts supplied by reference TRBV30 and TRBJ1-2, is SQTIHQWPATLVQPVGSPLSLECTVEGTSNPNLYWYRQAAGRGLQLLFYSVGIGQISSEVPQNLSASRPQDRQFILSSKKLLLSDSGFYLCASLKGGGYTFGSGTRLTVV.

This CDR3 reads CASSVDGARSGYTF. The CDR3 nucleotides read TGTGCCAGCAGCGTAGACGGCGCCCGGAGTGGCTACACCTTC. V and J are TRBV9 and TRBJ1-2; unclear D gene. CDR1 is SGDLS and CDR2 is YYNGEE in the germline V gene. This CDR3 is 14 amino acids long. Between the trimmed V and J ends, which lost 0 bases and 7 bases, there was a span of 13 bases. The variable domain in full, completed from reference TRBV9 and TRBJ1-2, reads DSGVTQTPKHLITATGQRVTLRCSPRSGDLSVYWYQQSLDQGLQFLIQYYNGEERAKGNILERFSAQQFPDLHSELNLSSLELGDSALYFCASSVDGARSGYTFGSGTRLTVV.

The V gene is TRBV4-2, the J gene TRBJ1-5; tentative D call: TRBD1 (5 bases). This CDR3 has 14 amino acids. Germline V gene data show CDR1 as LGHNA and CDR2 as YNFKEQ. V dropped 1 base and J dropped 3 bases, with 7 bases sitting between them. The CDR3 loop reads CASSQATDNQPQHF. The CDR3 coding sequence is TGTGCCAGCAGCCAAGCGACAGACAATCAGCCCCAGCATTTT.

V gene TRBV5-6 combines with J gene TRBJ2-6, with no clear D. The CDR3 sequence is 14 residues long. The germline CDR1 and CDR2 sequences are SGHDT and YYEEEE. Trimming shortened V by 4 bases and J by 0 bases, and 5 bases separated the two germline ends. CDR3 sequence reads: CASSPTSGANVLTF. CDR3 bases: TGTGCCAGCAGCCCCACCTCTGGGGCCAACGTCCTGACTTTC. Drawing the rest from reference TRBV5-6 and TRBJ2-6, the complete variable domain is DAGVTQSPTHLIKTRGQQVTLRCSPKSGHDTVSWYQQALGQGPQFIFQYYEEEERQRGNFPDRFSGHQFPNYSSELNVNALLLGDSALYLCASSPTSGANVLTFGAGSRLTVL.

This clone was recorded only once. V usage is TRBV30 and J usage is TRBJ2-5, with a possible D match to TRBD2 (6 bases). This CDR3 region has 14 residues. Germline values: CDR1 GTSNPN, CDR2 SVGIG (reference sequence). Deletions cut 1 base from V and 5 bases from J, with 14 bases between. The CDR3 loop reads CAWSGGGARETQYF. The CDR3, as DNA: TGTGCCTGGAGTGGAGGAGGGGCGAGGGAGACCCAGTACTTC.

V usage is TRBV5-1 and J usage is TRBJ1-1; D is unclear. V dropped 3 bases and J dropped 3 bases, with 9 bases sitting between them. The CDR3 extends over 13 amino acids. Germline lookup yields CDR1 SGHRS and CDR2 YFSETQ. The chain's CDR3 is CASSSDGHTEAFF. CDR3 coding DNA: TGCGCCAGCAGCTCCGACGGTCACACTGAAGCTTTCTTT.

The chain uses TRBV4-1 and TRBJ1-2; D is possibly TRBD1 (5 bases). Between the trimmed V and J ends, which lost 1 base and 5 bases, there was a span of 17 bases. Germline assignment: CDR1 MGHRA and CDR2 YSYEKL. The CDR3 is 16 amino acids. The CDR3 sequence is CASSQAPGGGMYGYTF. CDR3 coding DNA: TGCGCCAGCAGCCAAGCCCCTGGGGGGGGTATGTATGGCTACACCTTC.

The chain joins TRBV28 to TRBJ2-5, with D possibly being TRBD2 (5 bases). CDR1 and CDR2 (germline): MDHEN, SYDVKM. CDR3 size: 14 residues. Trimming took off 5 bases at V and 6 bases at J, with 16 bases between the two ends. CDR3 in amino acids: CASSLTTPPKTQYF. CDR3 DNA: TGTGCCAGCAGTCTGACTACCCCTCCGAAGACCCAGTACTTC.